This T cell receptor beta chain was sequenced in a study of read filtering for tumor transcriptome and immune sequencing. Study information: Mean patient age was roughly 72 years, range roughly 40 to 80; 17 male, some 15 female. R-ISS stage counts were roughly eight for I, about 17 for II, six or seven for III. Whole-transcriptome libraries were prepared after DNase treatment.

This clonotype has a count of ten or more. Trimming shortened V by 2 bases and J by 0 bases, and 8 bases separated the two germline ends. The CDR3 consists of 14 residues. Germline V lookup: CDR1 SGHTA, CDR2 FQGNSA. This library used 300 to 450 ng RNA and molecular barcoded adaptors spanning alpha/delta and beta/gamma chains. TCRdb passed the reads through MiXCR, listing each CDR3 protein once. The table lists about 57,000 distinct CDR3 sequences, around 14% of them singletons, with 45% in the top ten. Sequencing used a population of CD138-negative cells sorted from bone marrow. This receptor was identified in a donor aged 40 or over with multiple myeloma. The chain is built from TRBV7-2 and TRBJ2-7; no firm D call. The CDR3 coding sequence is TGTGCCAGCAGCTTATACGTCAGCTCCTACGAGCAGTACTTC. The encoded protein is CASSLYVSSYEQYF.